Below are 2 T cell receptor beta chains sequenced from a single sample in a study of T cells after posttransplantation cyclophosphamide. Data came from immunoSEQ multiplex PCR; TCRdb stores just in-frame clones and leaves some out. The table lists tens of thousands of clones, 90% to 95% of them singletons. Cells defined as naive were viable CD3+CD4+ or CD3+CD8+ and CCR7+CD45RA+CD45RO-CD95-CD27+CD28+. The sequenced sample consisted of naive CD4+ T cells sorted from blood. The receptors were gathered from a man aged 25-40 years in good health and a related stem cell transplant donor.

This clone showed up just a few times. The rearrangement uses TRBV10-3 and TRBJ1-6; TRBD1 is a possible D gene (5 bases). Trimming removed 10 bases at V and 5 bases at J, with 18 bases between. Germline V gene lookup returns CDR1 ENHRY and CDR2 SYGVKD. This CDR3 has 15 amino acids. CDR3 in DNA: TGTGCCACCGCGATCGGGACTCAGGATAATTCACCCCTCCACTTT. Residues: CATAIGTQDNSPLHF.

The chain uses TRBV5-1 and TRBJ2-4, with D unresolved. The CDR3 runs to 15 residues. Trimming removed 5 bases at V and 0 bases at J, with 12 bases between. Looked up from germline, CDR1 is SGHRS and CDR2 is YFSETQ. This chain's CDR3 is CASRLWPLAKNIQYF. The CDR3 bases are TGCGCCAGCAGACTATGGCCTCTAGCCAAAAACATTCAGTACTTC.